This record covers a single TCR beta chain. The sample originates from a study of control samples from healthy donors and cancer patients. V was shortened by 6 bases and J by 3 bases, with 8 bases between the two germline ends. The CDR3 totals 12 residues. CDR1 and CDR2 from the germline V gene are SEHNR and FQNEAQ (reference sequence). Only in-frame clones appear in the TCRdb table, and some are missing; sequencing was by immunoSEQ multiplex PCR. The table includes about 130,000 clones, around 90% detected once. This chain uses TRBV7-9 with TRBJ2-5, with TRBD2 as a possible D gene (5 bases). The sequence was obtained from a man aged 40-50 years in good health. The material sequenced was blood. The CDR3 loop is CASRKGEETQYF. The CDR3 coding sequence is TGTGCCAGCAGGAAGGGAGAAGAGACCCAGTACTTC. Full variable domain (outside the CDR3, taken from reference TRBV7-9 and TRBJ2-5): DTGVSQNPRHKITKRGQNVTFRCDPISEHNRLYWYRQTLGQGPEFLTYFQNEAQLEKSRLLSDRFSAERPKGSFSTLEIQRTEQGDSAMYLCASRKGEETQYFGPGTRLLVL.